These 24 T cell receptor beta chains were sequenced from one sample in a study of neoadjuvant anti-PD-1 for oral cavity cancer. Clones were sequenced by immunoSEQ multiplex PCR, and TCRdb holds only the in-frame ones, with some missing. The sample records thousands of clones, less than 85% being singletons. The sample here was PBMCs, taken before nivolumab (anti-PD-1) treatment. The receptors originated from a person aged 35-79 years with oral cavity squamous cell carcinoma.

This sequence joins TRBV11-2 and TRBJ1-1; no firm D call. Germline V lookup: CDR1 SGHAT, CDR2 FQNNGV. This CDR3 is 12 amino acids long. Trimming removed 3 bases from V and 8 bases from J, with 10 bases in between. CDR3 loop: CASSFNTGEAFF. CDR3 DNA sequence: TGTGCCAGCAGCTTTAACACGGGGGAAGCTTTCTTT.

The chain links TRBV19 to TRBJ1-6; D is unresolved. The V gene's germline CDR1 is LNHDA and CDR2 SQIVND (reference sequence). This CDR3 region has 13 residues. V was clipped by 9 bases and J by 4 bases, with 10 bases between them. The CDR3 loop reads CASSTEYNSPLHF. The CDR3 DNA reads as TGTGCCAGCTCGACGGAGTATAATTCACCCCTCCACTTT.

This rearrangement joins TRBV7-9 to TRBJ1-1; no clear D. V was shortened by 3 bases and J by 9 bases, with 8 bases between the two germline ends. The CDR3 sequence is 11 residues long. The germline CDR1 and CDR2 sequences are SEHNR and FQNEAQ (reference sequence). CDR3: CASSLVNKAFF. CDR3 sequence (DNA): TGTGCCAGCAGCTTGGTAAACAAAGCTTTCTTT.

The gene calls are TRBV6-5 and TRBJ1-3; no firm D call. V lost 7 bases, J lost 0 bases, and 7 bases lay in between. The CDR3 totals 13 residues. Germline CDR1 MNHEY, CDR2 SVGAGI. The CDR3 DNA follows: TGTGCCAGCACCTCAAGCTCTGGAAACACCATATATTTT. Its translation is CASTSSSGNTIYF.

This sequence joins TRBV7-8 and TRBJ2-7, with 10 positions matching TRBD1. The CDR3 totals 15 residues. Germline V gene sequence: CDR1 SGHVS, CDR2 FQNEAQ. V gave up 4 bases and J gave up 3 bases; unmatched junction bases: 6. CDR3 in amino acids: CASSSSTGGLYEQYF. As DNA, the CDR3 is TGTGCCAGCAGCTCGTCGACAGGGGGCCTCTACGAGCAGTACTTC.

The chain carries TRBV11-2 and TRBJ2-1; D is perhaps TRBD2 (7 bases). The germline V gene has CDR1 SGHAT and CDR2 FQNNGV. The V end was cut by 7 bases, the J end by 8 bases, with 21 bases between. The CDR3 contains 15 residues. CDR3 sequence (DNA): TGTGCCAGCACCCCAAAGAGGGGGGGTCGGGATGAGCAGTTCTTC. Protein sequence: CASTPKRGGRDEQFF.

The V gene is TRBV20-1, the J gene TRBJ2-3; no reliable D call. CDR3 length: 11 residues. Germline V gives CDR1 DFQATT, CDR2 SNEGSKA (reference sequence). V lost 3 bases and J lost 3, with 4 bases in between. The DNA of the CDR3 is TGCAGTGCTAGTTTGACAGATACGCAGTATTTT. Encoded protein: CSASLTDTQYF.

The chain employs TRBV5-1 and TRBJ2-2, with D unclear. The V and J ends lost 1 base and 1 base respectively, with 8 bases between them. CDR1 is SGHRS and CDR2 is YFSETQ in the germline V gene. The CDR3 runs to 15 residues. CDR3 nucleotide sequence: TGCGCCAGCAGCTTGCTCCTCCAGAACACCGGGGAGCTGTTTTTT. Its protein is CASSLLLQNTGELFF.

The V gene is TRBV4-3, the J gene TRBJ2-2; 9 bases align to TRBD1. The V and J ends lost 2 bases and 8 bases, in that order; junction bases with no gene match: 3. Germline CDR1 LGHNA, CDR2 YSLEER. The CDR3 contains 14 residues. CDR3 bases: TGCGCCAGCAGCCAAAGGGACAGGGCTGGGGAGCTGTTTTTT. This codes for CASSQRDRAGELFF.

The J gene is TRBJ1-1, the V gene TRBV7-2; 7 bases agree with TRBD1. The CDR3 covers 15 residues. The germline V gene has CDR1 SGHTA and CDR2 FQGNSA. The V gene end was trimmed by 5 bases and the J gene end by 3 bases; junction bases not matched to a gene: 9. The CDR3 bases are TGTGCCAGCAGCCCAAGGGACAGTTGGTACACTGAAGCTTTCTTT. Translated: CASSPRDSWYTEAFF.

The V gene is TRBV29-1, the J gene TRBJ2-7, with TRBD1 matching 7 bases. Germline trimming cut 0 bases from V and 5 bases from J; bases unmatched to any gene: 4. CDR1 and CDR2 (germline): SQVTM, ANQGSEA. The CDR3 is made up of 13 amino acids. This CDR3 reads CSVEEVQGDEQYF. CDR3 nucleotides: TGCAGCGTTGAAGAGGTGCAGGGGGACGAGCAGTACTTC.

CDR3 nucleotides: TGTGCCAGCAGTGCCCTCGGGGTGACTAATGAAAAACTGTTTTTT. It translates to CASSALGVTNEKLFF. This chain joins TRBV6-1 and TRBJ1-4; D call uncertain. V was pared by 4 bases and J by 2 bases, with 11 bases between. This CDR3 region has 15 residues. Germline loops: CDR1 MNHNS, CDR2 SASEGT.

CDR3 amino acids: CASSYILGVNYGYTF. The CDR3 region has the DNA TGTGCCAGCAGTTACATTTTGGGGGTTAACTATGGCTACACCTTC. This chain connects TRBV6-6 to TRBJ1-2; D perhaps matches TRBD1 (5 bases). Germline CDR1 is MNHNY and CDR2 is SVGAGI (reference sequence). This CDR3 is built from 15 residues. The V gene lost 2 bases and the J gene lost 1 base, with 11 bases spanning the gap.

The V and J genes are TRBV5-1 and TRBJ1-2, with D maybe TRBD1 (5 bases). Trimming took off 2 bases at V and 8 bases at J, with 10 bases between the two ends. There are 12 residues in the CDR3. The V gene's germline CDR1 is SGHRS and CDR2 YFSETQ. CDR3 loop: CASSFRGGGYTF. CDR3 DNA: TGCGCCAGCAGCTTTAGGGGAGGGGGCTACACCTTC.

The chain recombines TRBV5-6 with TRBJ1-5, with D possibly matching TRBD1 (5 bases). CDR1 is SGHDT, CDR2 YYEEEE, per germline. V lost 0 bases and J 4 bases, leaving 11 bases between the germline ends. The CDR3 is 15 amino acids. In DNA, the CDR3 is TGTGCCAGCAGCTTGGACGGGGGGAGGAATCAGCCCCAGCATTTT. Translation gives CASSLDGGRNQPQHF.

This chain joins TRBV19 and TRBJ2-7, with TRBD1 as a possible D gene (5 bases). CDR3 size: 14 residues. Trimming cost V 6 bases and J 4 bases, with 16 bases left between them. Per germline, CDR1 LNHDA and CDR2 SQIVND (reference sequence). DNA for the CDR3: TGTGCCAGTAGCCTTGGCCAGGGCAATTACGAGCAGTACTTC. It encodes CASSLGQGNYEQYF.

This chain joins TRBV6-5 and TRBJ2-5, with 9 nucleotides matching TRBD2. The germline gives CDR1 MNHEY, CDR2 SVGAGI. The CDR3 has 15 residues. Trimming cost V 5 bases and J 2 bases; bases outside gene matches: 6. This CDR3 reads CASSKGLAYQETQYF. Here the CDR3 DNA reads TGTGCCAGCAGTAAGGGACTAGCTTATCAAGAGACCCAGTACTTC.

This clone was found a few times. CDR3 loop: CAWSRQSYGYTF. The CDR3 region has the DNA TGTGCCTGGAGTAGACAGAGCTATGGCTACACCTTC. The V gene is TRBV30, the J gene TRBJ1-2; weak D call: TRBD1 (5 bases). The CDR3 spans 12 residues. From germline, CDR1 is GTSNPN and CDR2 SVGIG (reference sequence). V dropped 2 bases and J dropped 4 bases, with 8 bases sitting between them.

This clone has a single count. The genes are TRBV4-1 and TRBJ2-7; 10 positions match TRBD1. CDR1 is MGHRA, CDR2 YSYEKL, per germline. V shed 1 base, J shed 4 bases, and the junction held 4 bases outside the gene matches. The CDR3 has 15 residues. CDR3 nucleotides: TGCGCCAGCAGCCAAGTTTGGACAGGGGGTTACGAGCAGTACTTC. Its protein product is CASSQVWTGGYEQYF.

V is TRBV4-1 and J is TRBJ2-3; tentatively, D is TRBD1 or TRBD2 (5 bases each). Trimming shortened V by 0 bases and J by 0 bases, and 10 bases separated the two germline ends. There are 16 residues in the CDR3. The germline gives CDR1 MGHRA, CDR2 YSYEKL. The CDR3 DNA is TGCGCCAGCAGCCAAGAGAGGTGGGGGAGCACAGATACGCAGTATTTT. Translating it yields CASSQERWGSTDTQYF.

CDR3 bases: TGTGCCAGCAGTCCAGAGACCGGGGACCCCACAGATACGCAGTATTTT. Translated: CASSPETGDPTDTQYF. The chain has TRBV5-6 and TRBJ2-3; the D gene could be TRBD1 or TRBD2 (5 bases each). Looked up from germline, CDR1 is SGHDT and CDR2 is YYEEEE. V lost 5 bases and J 2 bases, leaving 18 bases between the germline ends. The CDR3 covers 16 residues.

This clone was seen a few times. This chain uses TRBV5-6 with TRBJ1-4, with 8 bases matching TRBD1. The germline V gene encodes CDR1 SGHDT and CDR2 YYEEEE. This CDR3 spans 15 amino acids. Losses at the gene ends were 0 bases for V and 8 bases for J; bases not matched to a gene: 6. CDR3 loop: CASSLARQGKEKLFF. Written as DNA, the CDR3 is TGTGCCAGCAGCTTGGCGAGACAGGGGAAAGAAAAACTGTTTTTT.

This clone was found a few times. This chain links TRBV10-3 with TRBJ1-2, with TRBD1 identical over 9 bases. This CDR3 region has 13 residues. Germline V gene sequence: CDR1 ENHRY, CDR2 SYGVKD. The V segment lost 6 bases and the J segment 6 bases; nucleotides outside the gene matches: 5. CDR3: CAIRDRGRDGYTF. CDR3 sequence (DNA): TGTGCCATCAGGGACAGGGGAAGGGATGGCTACACCTTC.

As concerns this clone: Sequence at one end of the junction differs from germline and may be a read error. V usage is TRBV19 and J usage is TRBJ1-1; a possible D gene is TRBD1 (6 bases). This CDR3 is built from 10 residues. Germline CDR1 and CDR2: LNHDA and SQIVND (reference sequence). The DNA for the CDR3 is TGCGAGGGGGAAAACACTGAAGCTTTCTTT. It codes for CEGENTEAFF.